Below, one TCR beta chain is given with its context. In the authors' workflow: Amplification of reference gene primers was used by the study to estimate nucleated cell counts. Here immunoSEQ multiplex PCR was the method, and the copy in TCRdb shows in-frame clones only, minus some. The DNA was the basis for D and trimming; V, J and clone size are from that table. The table includes 170,000 or so clones, more than 70% detected once. The entry originates in a study of blood T cell repertoires in COVID-19. Overall study: Whether acute or convalescent, the COVID-19 samples came from the United States, Italy and Spain. In each case, the material was cDNA or gDNA derived from T cells, B-cell-depleted T cells, or PBMCs.

Germline loops: CDR1 MNHEY, CDR2 SVGEGT. V lost 6 bases and J 9 bases, leaving 14 bases between the germline ends. The CDR3 is 12 amino acids. The rearrangement links TRBV6-2 or TRBV6-3 to TRBJ1-1, with a weak D call TRBD1 (5 bases). This clonotype was sampled from a man aged 45-60 years with active or convalescent COVID-19. The specimen sequenced was peripheral blood. This chain's CDR3 is CASSQRGRQAFF. Written as DNA, the CDR3 is TGTGCCAGCAGCCAACGGGGGAGGCAAGCTTTCTTT.